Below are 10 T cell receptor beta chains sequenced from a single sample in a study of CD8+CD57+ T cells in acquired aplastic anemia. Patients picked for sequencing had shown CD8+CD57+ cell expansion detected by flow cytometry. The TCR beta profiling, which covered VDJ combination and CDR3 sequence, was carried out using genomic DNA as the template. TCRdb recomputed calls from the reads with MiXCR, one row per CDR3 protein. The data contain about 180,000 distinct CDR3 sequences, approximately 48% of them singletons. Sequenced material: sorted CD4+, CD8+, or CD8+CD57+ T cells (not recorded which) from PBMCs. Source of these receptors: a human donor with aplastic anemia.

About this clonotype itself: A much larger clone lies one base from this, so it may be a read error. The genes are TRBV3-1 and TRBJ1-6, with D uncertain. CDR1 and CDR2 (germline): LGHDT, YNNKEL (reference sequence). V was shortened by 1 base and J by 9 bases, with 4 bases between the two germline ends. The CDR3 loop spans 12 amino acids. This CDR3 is CASSQGRSPLHF. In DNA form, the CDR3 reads TGTGCCAGCAGCCAAGGGCGTTCACCCCTCCACTTT.

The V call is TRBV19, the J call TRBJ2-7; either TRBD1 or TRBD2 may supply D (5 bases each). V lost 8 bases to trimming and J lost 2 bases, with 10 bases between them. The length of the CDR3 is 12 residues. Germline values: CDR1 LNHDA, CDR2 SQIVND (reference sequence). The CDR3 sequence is CASGDRAYEQYF. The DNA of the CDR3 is TGTGCCAGTGGGGACCGAGCCTACGAGCAGTACTTC.

The CDR3 reads CASSVQYGGQETQYF. The CDR3 coding sequence is TGTGCCAGCAGCGTACAATACGGGGGTCAAGAGACCCAGTACTTC. The J gene is TRBJ2-5, the V gene TRBV7-2; TRBD2 might be the D (6 bases). The length of the CDR3 is 15 residues. Trimming left V 5 bases short and J 2 bases short, with 15 bases between. Germline V gives CDR1 SGHTA, CDR2 FQGNSA.

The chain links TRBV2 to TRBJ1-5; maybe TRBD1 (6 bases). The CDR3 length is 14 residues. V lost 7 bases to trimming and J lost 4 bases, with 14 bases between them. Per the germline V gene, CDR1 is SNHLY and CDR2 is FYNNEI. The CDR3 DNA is TGTGCCAGCATCCTGGACAGAGGTAATCAGCCCCAGCATTTT. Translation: CASILDRGNQPQHF.

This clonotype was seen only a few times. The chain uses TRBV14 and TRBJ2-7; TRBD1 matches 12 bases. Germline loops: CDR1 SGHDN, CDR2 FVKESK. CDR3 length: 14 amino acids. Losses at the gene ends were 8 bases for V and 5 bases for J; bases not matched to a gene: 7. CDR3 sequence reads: CASSPRDRGHEQYF. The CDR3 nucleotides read TGTGCCAGCTCACCTCGGGACAGGGGGCACGAGCAGTACTTC.

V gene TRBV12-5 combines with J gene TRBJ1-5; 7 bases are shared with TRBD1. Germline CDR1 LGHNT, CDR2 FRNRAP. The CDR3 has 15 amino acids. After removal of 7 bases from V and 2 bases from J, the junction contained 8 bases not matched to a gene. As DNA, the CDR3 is TGTGCTAGTGCAAGGCAGGGGACAGGCAATCAGCCCCAGCATTTT. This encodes CASARQGTGNQPQHF.

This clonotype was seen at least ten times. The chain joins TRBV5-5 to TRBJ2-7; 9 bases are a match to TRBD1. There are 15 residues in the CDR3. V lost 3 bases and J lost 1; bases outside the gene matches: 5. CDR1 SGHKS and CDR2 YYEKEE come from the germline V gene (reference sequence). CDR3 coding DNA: TGTGCCAGCAGCTCGACCGGGACAGGGTCCTACGAGCAGTACTTC. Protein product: CASSSTGTGSYEQYF.

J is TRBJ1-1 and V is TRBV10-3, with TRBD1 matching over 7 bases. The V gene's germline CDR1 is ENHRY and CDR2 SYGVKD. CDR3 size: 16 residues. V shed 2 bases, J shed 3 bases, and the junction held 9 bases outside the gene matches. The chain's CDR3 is CAISEPNRGLYTEAFF. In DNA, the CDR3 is TGTGCCATCAGTGAGCCAAACAGGGGCCTGTACACTGAAGCTTTCTTT.

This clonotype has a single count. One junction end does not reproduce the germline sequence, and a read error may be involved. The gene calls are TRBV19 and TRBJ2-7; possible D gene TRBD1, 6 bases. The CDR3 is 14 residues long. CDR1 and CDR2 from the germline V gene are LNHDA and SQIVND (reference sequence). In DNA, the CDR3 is TGTGCCAGCAGGCGGGCGGTGGGGGCCTACGATCAGTACTTC. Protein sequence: CASRRAVGAYDQYF.

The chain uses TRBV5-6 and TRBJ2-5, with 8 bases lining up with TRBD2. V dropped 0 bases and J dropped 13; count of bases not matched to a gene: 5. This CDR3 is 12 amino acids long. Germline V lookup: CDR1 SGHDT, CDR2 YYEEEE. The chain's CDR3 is CASSLDSGEAYF. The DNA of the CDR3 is TGTGCCAGCAGCTTGGATAGCGGGGAAGCGTACTTC.